This T cell receptor beta chain was recovered during a study of shared clonotypes between healthy human individuals (dated by TCRdb to about 2020). Context from the whole study: The cohort included a few men and two women between 18 and 49 years of age. For each donor, three plates each were used for CD4 naive and CD4 memory, two plates were used for CD8 naive, and one plate was used for CD8 memory. The study deeply sequenced blood TCR repertoires of about 5 healthy adults to estimate repertoire size and the extent of clonotype sharing between individuals. Between about 0.85 and 10 billion PBMCs per donor were obtained by leukapheresis. Different laboratories and diverse techniques were used to prepare libraries and sequence TCR repertoires, to increase sequencing depth and limit assay-specific biases. The paper as a whole reports these results and caveats: Compared with non-shared clonotypes, clonotypes shared by all four sorted-subset donors had higher generation probabilities. Sampling was restricted to blood, and TCR repertoires in tissue are likely to differ from TCR repertoires in blood. Sharing across a few donors was observed for around 5% of naive CD4, under 4% of naive CD8, 2% to 2.5% of memory CD4, and roughly 0.4% of memory CD8 clonotypes. The genetic and exposure-history diversity represented was limited by the small number of donors. Pairwise subsampling indicated that sequencing depth was expected to affect the degree of clonotype sharing among donors. Incomplete sequencing was indicated by rarefaction of sorted-subset datasets, despite the large sequencing depth. Estimated clonotype richness was generally larger for naive than for memory subsets.

The donors were healthy, HIV-negative adults with no recently reported acute infections or vaccinations. Every donor was a Caucasian adult residing in Nashville, Tennessee, USA. CD4+ T cells were enriched by magnetic negative selection; naive cells were then positively selected on CD45RA, and the negative fraction formed the memory subset. Blood was obtained by leukapheresis, after which PBMCs were separated by Ficoll-Histopaque density gradient centrifugation and cryopreserved in liquid nitrogen vapor phase. Analytical flow cytometry was used to check the purity and quantity of every magnetically sorted T cell population. Genomic DNA was isolated from every sorted fraction and measured by UV absorbance on a Nanodrop 2000c. Using the deep immunoSEQ assay, TCR CDR3 regions were amplified from genomic DNA by multiplex PCR. Extracted genomic DNA from each cell subset was spread evenly across all wells of several immunoSEQ 96-well plates, with each plate serving as a replicate. Each replicate PCR for sorted subsets received around 210 ng genomic DNA, equal to some 32,000 T cell genomes. The purified libraries were quantified using a Qubit 3.0 fluorometer, sized with a Bioanalyzer 2100, and then quantified again using the KAPA Library Quantification kit. Every immunoSEQ 96-well plate was sequenced on a dedicated single-read 150-cycle Illumina NextSeq 550 flow cell. As for the original processing: Because the immunoSEQ output included only junctional sequences and no quality scores, the filtering could not be the same as the filtering used for full-length reads. To assign V/J genes and CDR3, sequences were annotated against IMGT germline references using PyIR, a Python wrapper for IgBLAST v1.9. Reads were filtered out if the reads had weak V/J assignments (E-value above 1e-6), no CDR3, stop codons, out-of-frame junctions, or ambiguous translated residues. V3J clonotypes were defined by identical inferred V gene, J gene, and CDR3 amino acid sequence. To compute the percentage overlap between repertoires, the number of shared unique clonotypes was divided by the size of the smaller repertoire. Three approaches were used to assess repertoire richness: RTK rarefaction, the Chao1 estimator, and Recon v2.1 estimates of unobserved clonotypes. For all TCRbeta clonotypes obtained by the gDNA method from a handful of donors, generation probabilities were computed with OLGA. The clones in this table, taken by TCRdb from immuneACCESS, are in-frame only. Not every clone is retained; where verified, under half of the shortfall comes from an unresolved V gene, and the cause of the rest is unknown. From that table come the V and J calls and clone size; the DNA was used to work out D and trimming. The sample records about 960,000 clones, 76% of which are singletons. The biggest ten clones account for about 1.5% of the sample.

As regards this clone: Its cognate antigen has yet to be identified. The input lacks base qualities; no much larger clone sits a single base away.

The sequencing sample was made of memory CD4+ T cells sorted from blood. The cell subset or site label corresponds to: CD45RA-negative fraction. The receptor's source is a man between 18 and 29 years old in good health.

The CDR3 region has the sequence CASSLLPGATEAFF. The nucleotide sequence is TGTGCCAGCAGTTTATTACCGGGGGCCACTGAAGCTTTCTTT. The chain links TRBV28 with TRBJ1-1; perhaps TRBD1 is the D gene, with 6 bases matching. CDR3 length: 14 amino acids, cysteine to phenylalanine. The DNA shown is the 42-base CDR3, in frame from base 1. Based on the germline V gene, the CDR1 and CDR2 sequences are MDHEN and SYDVKM. V loses 1 base of germline sequence and J loses 4 bases, and the interval between the two ends is 10 bases.